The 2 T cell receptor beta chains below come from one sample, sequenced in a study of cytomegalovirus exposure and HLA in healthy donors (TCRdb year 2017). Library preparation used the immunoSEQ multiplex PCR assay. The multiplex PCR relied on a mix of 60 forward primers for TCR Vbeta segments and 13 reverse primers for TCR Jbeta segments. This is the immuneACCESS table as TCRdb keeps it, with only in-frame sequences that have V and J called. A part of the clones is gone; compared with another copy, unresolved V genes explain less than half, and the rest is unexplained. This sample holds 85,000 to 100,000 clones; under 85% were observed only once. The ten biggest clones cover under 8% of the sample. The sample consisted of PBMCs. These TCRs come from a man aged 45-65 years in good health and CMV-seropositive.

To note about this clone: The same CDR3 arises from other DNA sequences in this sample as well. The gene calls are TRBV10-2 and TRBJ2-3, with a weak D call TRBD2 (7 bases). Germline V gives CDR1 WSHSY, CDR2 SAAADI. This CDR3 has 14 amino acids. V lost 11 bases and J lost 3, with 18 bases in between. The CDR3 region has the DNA TGCGCCTCTACTAGGGGGGGTGGGACAGATACGCAGTATTTT. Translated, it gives CASTRGGGTDTQYF.

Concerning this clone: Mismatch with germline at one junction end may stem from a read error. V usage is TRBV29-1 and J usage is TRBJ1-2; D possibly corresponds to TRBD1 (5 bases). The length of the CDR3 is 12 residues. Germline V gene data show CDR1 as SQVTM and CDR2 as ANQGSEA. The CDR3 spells CSVGQNKGGYPF. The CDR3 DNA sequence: TGCAGCGTTGGACAGAACAAGGGCGGCTACCCCTTC.